A single TCR beta chain is shown here with its context. The sample comes from a study of blood T cell repertoires in COVID-19. About the study: Italy, Spain and the United States were the sources of the convalescent and acute COVID-19 samples.

Original methodology: Quantification of nucleated cells was approximated via reference gene primer amplification. Sequencing was performed with immunoSEQ multiplex PCR; in TCRdb, only in-frame clones are kept and a portion is missing. The D gene and trimming were derived from the DNA, and the V and J assignments and clone size from that table. The profile shows 30,000 to 35,000 clones, 60% to 80% of them singletons. Trimming stripped 5 bases from V and 0 bases from J, with 14 bases between. The CDR3 sequence is 16 residues long. Per germline, CDR1 MNHNY and CDR2 SVGAGI (reference sequence). The genes are TRBV6-6 and TRBJ2-1; perhaps TRBD1 as D (6 bases). The sample was peripheral blood. The sequence came from a woman in her fifties or sixties with acute or convalescent COVID-19. The CDR3 DNA is TGTGCCAGCAGTCCCGGGACACTAAGCTCCTACAATGAGCAGTTCTTC. Amino acids: CASSPGTLSSYNEQFF.